This record concerns one T cell receptor (beta chain) sequence. The antigen remains unidentified. The data originate from a study of shared clonotypes between healthy human individuals. Study observations and caveats: Rarefaction indicated that sorted-subset sequencing remained incomplete although depth was large.

Germline V gene sequence: CDR1 MNHEY, CDR2 SVGAGI. The CDR3 runs 13 residues. Trimming pared 4 bases from V and 6 bases from J, leaving 12 bases between. CD45RA-negative memory and CD45RA+ naive subsets were split from the CD4+ cells. Genomic DNA from each subset was divided evenly over several immunoSEQ plates. Profiled with immunoSEQ multiplex PCR; TCRdb holds only in-frame clones, not every one. This sample carries around 2.3 million clones, more than 90% of them seen once, and the ten largest clones take 0.1% to 0.15%. The sequence was obtained from a man aged 18 to 29 in good health. The rearrangement links TRBV6-5 to TRBJ1-2; TRBD1 is a possible D gene (5 bases). Sample: naive CD4+ T cells sorted from blood. Subset here: CD45RA+ positively selected. The CDR3 reads CASSSGFADGYTF. The CDR3 DNA is TGTGCCAGCAGTTCAGGGTTCGCAGATGGCTACACCTTC.